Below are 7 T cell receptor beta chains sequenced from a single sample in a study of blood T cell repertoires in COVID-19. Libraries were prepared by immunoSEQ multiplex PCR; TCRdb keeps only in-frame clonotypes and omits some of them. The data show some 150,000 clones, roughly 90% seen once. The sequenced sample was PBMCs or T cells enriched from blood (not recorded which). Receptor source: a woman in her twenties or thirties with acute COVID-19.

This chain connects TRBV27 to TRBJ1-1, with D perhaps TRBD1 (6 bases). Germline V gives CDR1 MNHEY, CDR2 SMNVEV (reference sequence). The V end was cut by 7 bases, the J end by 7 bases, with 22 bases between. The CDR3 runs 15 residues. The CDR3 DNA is TGTGCCAGCAAGGAAGCTACAGGGCCGTCTGATGAAGCTTTCTTT. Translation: CASKEATGPSDEAFF.

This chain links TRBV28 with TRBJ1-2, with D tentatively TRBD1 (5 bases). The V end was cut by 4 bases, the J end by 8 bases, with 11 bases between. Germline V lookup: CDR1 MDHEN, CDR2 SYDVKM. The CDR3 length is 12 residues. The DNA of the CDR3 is TGTGCCAGCAGTTCACCAGGGTGGGGCTACACCTTC. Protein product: CASSSPGWGYTF.

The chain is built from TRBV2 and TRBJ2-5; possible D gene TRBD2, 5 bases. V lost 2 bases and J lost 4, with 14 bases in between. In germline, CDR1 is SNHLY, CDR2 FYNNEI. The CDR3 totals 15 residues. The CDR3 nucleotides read TGTGCCAGCAGTGAACACGGGAAGAGTCGAGAGACCCAGTACTTC. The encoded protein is CASSEHGKSRETQYF.

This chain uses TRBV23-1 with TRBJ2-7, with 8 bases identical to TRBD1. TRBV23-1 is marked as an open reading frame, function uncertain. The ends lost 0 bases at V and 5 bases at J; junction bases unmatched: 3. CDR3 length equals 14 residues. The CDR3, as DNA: TGCGCCAGCAGTCAATCGTGCAGGGGGCACGAGCAGTACTTC. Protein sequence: CASSQSCRGHEQYF.

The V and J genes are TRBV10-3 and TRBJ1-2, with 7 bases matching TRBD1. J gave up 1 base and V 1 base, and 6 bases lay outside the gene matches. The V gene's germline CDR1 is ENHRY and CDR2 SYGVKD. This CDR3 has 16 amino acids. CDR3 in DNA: TGTGCCATCAGTGAGTGGGAACAGGGGTATAACTATGGCTACACCTTC. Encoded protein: CAISEWEQGYNYGYTF.

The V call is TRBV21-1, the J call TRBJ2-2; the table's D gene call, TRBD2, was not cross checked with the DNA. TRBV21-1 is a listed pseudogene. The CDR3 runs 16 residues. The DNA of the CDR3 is TGTGCCAGCAGCAAGCTGAATAGCGGGAGACCCGGGGAGCTGTTTTTT. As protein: CASSKLNSGRPGELFF.

CDR3 residues: CASSKVGGTRSYNEQFF. The CDR3 coding sequence is TGTGCCAGCAGCAAAGTTGGGGGGACGAGGTCCTATAATGAGCAGTTCTTC. The rearrangement links TRBV21-1 to TRBJ2-1; the table's D call of TRBD2 was not tested on the DNA. TRBV21-1 is listed as a pseudogene. The CDR3 totals 17 residues.